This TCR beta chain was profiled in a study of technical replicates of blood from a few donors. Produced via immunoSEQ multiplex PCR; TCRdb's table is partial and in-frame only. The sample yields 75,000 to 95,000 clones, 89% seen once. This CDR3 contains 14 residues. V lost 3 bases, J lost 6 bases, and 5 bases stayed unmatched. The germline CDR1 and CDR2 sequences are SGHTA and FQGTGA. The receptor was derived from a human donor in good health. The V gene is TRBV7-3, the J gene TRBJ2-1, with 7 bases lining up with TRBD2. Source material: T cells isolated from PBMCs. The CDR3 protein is CASSFLGGGNEQFF. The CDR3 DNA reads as TGTGCCAGCAGCTTTCTGGGGGGGGGCAATGAGCAGTTCTTC.